The 30 T cell receptor beta chains listed next were all sequenced from one sample in a study of T-cell reconstitution after alpha-beta-depleted transplantation in children. TCRbeta library construction was performed incorporating unique molecular identifiers. TCRdb used MiXCR to reprocess the PCR reads, holding one entry per CDR3 protein. The sample holds hundreds of thousands of distinct CDR3 sequences, under 12% seen once. Sample: PBMCs from the stem cell graft donor, taken from the stem cell graft. These receptors were obtained from a human donor who donated a stem cell graft to a child with acute myeloid leukemia.

This clonotype was seen at least ten times. CDR3 loop: CAISESILAADTQYF. As DNA, the CDR3 is TGTGCCATCAGTGAGTCCATACTAGCAGCAGATACGCAGTATTTT. The chain joins TRBV10-3 to TRBJ2-3; D is possibly TRBD2 (6 bases). CDR1 is ENHRY, CDR2 SYGVKD, per germline. With 0 bases removed from V and 4 bases from J, the gap between germline ends came to 11 bases. The CDR3 contains 15 residues.

This clonotype was recorded a few times. This chain joins TRBV12-3 or TRBV12-4 and TRBJ2-6; maybe TRBD2 (7 bases). With 3 bases removed from V and 4 bases from J, the gap between germline ends came to 16 bases. CDR3 size: 17 residues. The CDR3 loop is CASSLGPGGDGANVLTF. The CDR3 bases are TGTGCCAGCAGTTTGGGACCGGGGGGCGACGGGGCCAACGTCCTGACTTTC.

The chain employs TRBV5-6 and TRBJ2-2; 15 bases are a match to TRBD2. The CDR3 runs to 20 residues. Germline V CDR1 and CDR2: SGHDT, YYEEEE. The junction had 13 bases not matched to a gene; V was cut back by 3 bases and J by 4 bases. The CDR3 loop reads CASSSLPGLAGGYSTGELFF. The CDR3 DNA is TGTGCCAGCAGCTCCCTTCCGGGACTAGCGGGAGGTTACAGCACCGGGGAGCTGTTTTTT. The full variable domain, completed using reference TRBV5-6 and TRBJ2-2, is DAGVTQSPTHLIKTRGQQVTLRCSPKSGHDTVSWYQQALGQGPQFIFQYYEEEERQRGNFPDRFSGHQFPNYSSELNVNALLLGDSALYLCASSSLPGLAGGYSTGELFFGEGSRLTVL.

The chain recombines TRBV4-2 with TRBJ2-7; 14 bases agree with TRBD2. Germline values: CDR1 LGHNA, CDR2 YNFKEQ. V gave up 0 bases and J gave up 0 bases; unmatched junction bases: 7. The CDR3 extends over 19 amino acids. The CDR3, as DNA: TGTGCCAGCAGCCAAGAGGGACTAGCGGGAGCCTACCCCTCCTACGAGCAGTACTTC. Protein sequence: CASSQEGLAGAYPSYEQYF.

This clonotype has at least ten counts. The chain combines TRBV20-1 with TRBJ2-3; a weak D match, TRBD2 (6 bases). CDR3 size: 15 residues. Germline V lookup: CDR1 DFQATT, CDR2 SNEGSKA (reference sequence). The V and J ends lost 3 bases and 0 bases respectively, with 13 bases between them. CDR3 nucleotides: TGCAGTGCTAGCATTCCCCTAGCGAGCACAGATACGCAGTATTTT. It yields the protein CSASIPLASTDTQYF.

The V gene is TRBV20-1, the J gene TRBJ1-2, with 7 bases matching TRBD1. Germline CDR1 reads DFQATT; CDR2 reads SNEGSKA (reference sequence). The CDR3 is made up of 15 amino acids. V lost 6 bases, J lost 1 base, and 11 bases stayed unmatched. The CDR3 here is CSAEYNRGFNYGYTF. The CDR3 bases are TGCAGTGCCGAGTACAACAGGGGATTTAACTATGGCTACACCTTC.

This clonotype was seen ten or more times. The CDR3 spells CSVEGAAPQDNEQFF. The CDR3 region has the DNA TGCAGCGTTGAGGGAGCCGCCCCCCAAGACAATGAGCAGTTCTTC. The V call is TRBV29-1, the J call TRBJ2-1; possibly TRBD2 for D (5 bases). CDR3 size: 15 residues. V was shortened by 3 bases and J by 5 bases, with 17 bases between the two germline ends. Germline V CDR1 and CDR2: SQVTM, ANQGSEA.

This clonotype has more than one count but fewer than ten. For the CDR3, the DNA is TGTGCCAGCAGCGCCGCCGGACGAGCGGGAGCCAATGAGCAGTTCTTC. It translates to CASSAAGRAGANEQFF. The chain couples TRBV7-9 to TRBJ2-1, with 8 bases fitting TRBD2. V dropped 5 bases and J dropped 6; count of bases not matched to a gene: 12. The CDR3 has 16 residues. Germline V CDR1 and CDR2: SEHNR, FQNEAQ (reference sequence).

This clonotype came up many times. The CDR3 DNA is TGTGCCAGCAGAATCAGGGGGTATAGCAATCAGCCCCAGCATTTT. Its translation: CASRIRGYSNQPQHF. The J gene is TRBJ1-5, the V gene TRBV6-5, with 7 nucleotides matching TRBD1. This CDR3 spans 15 amino acids. The germline CDR1 and CDR2 sequences are MNHEY and SVGAGI. V shed 6 bases, J shed 0 bases, and the junction held 5 bases outside the gene matches.

This chain links TRBV29-1 with TRBJ1-1; no reliable D call. The germline V gene has CDR1 SQVTM and CDR2 ANQGSEA. The CDR3 length is 14 residues. Trimming shortened V by 6 bases and J by 2 bases, and 16 bases separated the two germline ends. The CDR3 spells CSVAERTANTEAFF. The CDR3 DNA is TGCAGCGTCGCCGAGAGAACCGCTAACACTGAAGCTTTCTTT.

This clonotype was seen repeatedly, ten times or more. The CDR3 region is CASRTGTGVYEQYF. DNA of the CDR3: TGTGCCAGCCGAACCGGGACAGGGGTCTACGAGCAGTACTTC. The chain is built from TRBV6-2 or TRBV6-3 and TRBJ2-7; 10 positions agree with TRBD1. The CDR3 runs to 14 residues. J gave up 3 bases and V 8 bases, and 7 bases lay outside the gene matches. Germline CDR1 MNHEY, CDR2 SVGEGT.

This clonotype was picked up a small number of times. This chain connects TRBV6-2 or TRBV6-3 to TRBJ2-5; D gene unclear. The CDR3 consists of 13 residues. CDR1 is MNHEY, CDR2 SVGEGT, per germline. The ends were cut back, 7 bases at V and 2 bases at J, with 11 bases in the middle. CDR3 nucleotide sequence: TGTGCCAGCAACAACGGAGTACAAGAGACCCAGTACTTC. Its translation: CASNNGVQETQYF.

This clonotype was found a few times. This chain joins TRBV7-6 and TRBJ2-7; TRBD2 aligns across 9 bases. Germline CDR1 and CDR2: SGHVS and FNYEAQ. The CDR3 contains 14 residues. The V and J ends lost 5 bases and 9 bases, in that order; junction bases with no gene match: 11. The DNA of the CDR3 is TGTGCCAGCAGCACACCTGCTAGCGGGAAGGTGCAGTACTTC. It yields the protein CASSTPASGKVQYF.

Comment on this clonotype: A much larger clone differs from this one at a single base, so this may be a read error. This rearrangement joins TRBV14 to TRBJ2-1, with unresolved D. Germline V gives CDR1 SGHDN, CDR2 FVKESK. The CDR3 is 12 amino acids. The germline V and J ends were trimmed by 0 bases and 4 bases, with 1 base remaining between them. This chain's CDR3 is CASSQDYNEQFF. The CDR3 nucleotides are TGTGCCAGCAGCCAAGATTACAATGAGCAGTTCTTC.

This clonotype was detected only a few times. The CDR3 DNA sequence: TGTGCCAGCAGCGGTGAAGCCGATCAGCAGTTCTTC. Translating it yields CASSGEADQQFF. The chain combines TRBV5-5 with TRBJ2-1; no reliable D call. V dropped 4 bases and J dropped 11 bases, with 13 bases sitting between them. CDR3 length: 12 residues. CDR1 and CDR2 from the germline V gene are SGHKS and YYEKEE (reference sequence). Drawing the rest from reference TRBV5-5 and TRBJ2-1, the complete variable domain is DAGVTQSPTHLIKTRGQQVTLRCSPISGHKSVSWYQQVLGQGPQFIFQYYEKEERGRGNFPDRFSARQFPNYSSELNVNALLLGDSALYLCASSGEADQQFFGPGTRLTVL.

This clonotype was observed a handful of times. The V and J genes are TRBV9 and TRBJ2-7; 10 nucleotides agree with TRBD2. The CDR3 length is 15 residues. V gave up 3 bases and J gave up 3 bases; unmatched junction bases: 6. Germline V lookup: CDR1 SGDLS, CDR2 YYNGEE. CDR3 in amino acids: CASSASGSQNYEQYF. DNA of the CDR3: TGTGCCAGCAGCGCTAGCGGGAGTCAAAACTACGAGCAGTACTTC.

There are a few counts of this clonotype. The CDR3 DNA sequence: TGTGCCAGCAGTTACTCTTGGCTAGCGGGAGAACTTGAGCAGTTCTTC. It yields the protein CASSYSWLAGELEQFF. The V gene is TRBV6-5, the J gene TRBJ2-1; TRBD2 aligns across 10 bases. Germline CDR1 and CDR2: MNHEY and SVGAGI. Trimming removed 0 bases from V and 9 bases from J; junction bases left unmatched: 8. The CDR3 is 16 residues long.

Ten or more counts support this clonotype. The DNA for the CDR3 is TGCGCCAGCCCTGGGACAGATTACAATCAGCCCCAGCATTTT. Translating it yields CASPGTDYNQPQHF. V and J are TRBV10-1 and TRBJ1-5, with 7 bases that match TRBD1. J was trimmed by 3 bases and V by 8 bases; bases with no gene match: 7. There are 14 residues in the CDR3. Germline loops: CDR1 WNHNN, CDR2 SYGVQD (reference sequence).

The chain couples TRBV20-1 to TRBJ1-4; no clear D gene. The germline V gene has CDR1 DFQATT and CDR2 SNEGSKA (reference sequence). Trimming shortened V by 1 base and J by 0 bases, and 9 bases separated the two germline ends. This CDR3 has 15 residues. CDR3 residues: CSARGSSSTNEKLFF. The CDR3, as DNA: TGCAGTGCTAGAGGATCAAGCTCAACTAATGAAAAACTGTTTTTT.

The chain combines TRBV19 with TRBJ2-1; D possibly corresponds to TRBD1 (5 bases). Germline loops: CDR1 LNHDA, CDR2 SQIVND (reference sequence). The CDR3 covers 13 residues. V lost 10 bases and J 3 bases, leaving 13 bases between the germline ends. CDR3 coding DNA: TGTGCCACCACGAAGGGGCTCTACAATGAGCAGTTCTTC. The encoded protein is CATTKGLYNEQFF.

The CDR3 region is CSARFSVNTEAFF. DNA of the CDR3: TGCAGTGCTAGATTTTCGGTGAACACTGAAGCTTTCTTT. V usage is TRBV20-1 and J usage is TRBJ1-1; D call uncertain. The germline V and J ends were trimmed by 2 bases and 0 bases, with 7 bases remaining between them. This CDR3 comprises 13 residues. Germline V gene lookup returns CDR1 DFQATT and CDR2 SNEGSKA (reference sequence).

This clonotype was recorded a few times. The rearrangement links TRBV15 to TRBJ1-5; no definite D call. The CDR3 totals 13 residues. Germline-derived CDR1 and CDR2 are LNHNV and YYDKDF (reference sequence). V lost 0 bases and J 9 bases, leaving 9 bases between the germline ends. The CDR3 DNA sequence: TGTGCCACCAGCAGAGATTATCAAGGGCCCCAGCATTTT. This gives the protein CATSRDYQGPQHF.

In this sample, this clonotype turned up a few times. The chain recombines TRBV5-1 with TRBJ1-1; 9 bases align to TRBD1. CDR1 and CDR2 (germline): SGHRS, YFSETQ. Unmatched junction bases numbered 5, after V lost 4 bases and J lost 7 bases. The CDR3 is 13 residues long. The CDR3 nucleotides are TGCGCCAGCAGCGGGACAGGGAAAATTGAAGCTTTCTTT. It codes for CASSGTGKIEAFF.

This clonotype has ten or more counts. This chain uses TRBV28 with TRBJ2-7; D call uncertain. In germline, CDR1 is MDHEN, CDR2 SYDVKM. Trimming took off 3 bases at V and 3 bases at J, with 6 bases between the two ends. The CDR3 covers 12 residues. CDR3 in DNA: TGTGCCAGCAGTTTTTGGGGCTACGAGCAGTACTTC. Translating gives CASSFWGYEQYF.

This rearrangement joins TRBV7-2 to TRBJ2-1, with a weak D call TRBD1 (5 bases). The CDR3 spans 14 residues. Germline CDR1 reads SGHTA; CDR2 reads FQGNSA. The V end was cut by 11 bases, the J end by 7 bases, with 21 bases between. The CDR3 nucleotides read TGTGCCTCAGCTCGCTCCAGGGCGTCTAATGAGCAGTTCTTC. Translating it yields CASARSRASNEQFF.

The chain combines TRBV9 with TRBJ2-7; no firm D call. Per the germline V gene, CDR1 is SGDLS and CDR2 is YYNGEE. The CDR3 is 15 residues long. V was shortened by 0 bases and J by 4 bases, with 14 bases between the two germline ends. CDR3 amino acids: CASSVAGDLSYEQYF. CDR3 DNA sequence: TGTGCCAGCAGCGTAGCTGGAGACTTATCTTACGAGCAGTACTTC.

This clonotype has only a few counts. The V gene is TRBV7-2, the J gene TRBJ2-7, with 7 bases aligning to TRBD2. Germline trimming cut 5 bases from V and 2 bases from J; bases unmatched to any gene: 9. CDR1 is SGHTA, CDR2 FQGNSA, per germline. CDR3 length: 15 residues. DNA of the CDR3: TGTGCCAGCAGCCAACAGCGGGACTCTACCTACGAGCAGTACTTC. Translated: CASSQQRDSTYEQYF.

The rearrangement uses TRBV7-3 and TRBJ2-7, with D perhaps matching TRBD2 (6 bases). The CDR3 length is 14 residues. Trimming stripped 5 bases from V and 0 bases from J, with 11 bases between. Germline V gives CDR1 SGHTA, CDR2 FQGTGA. For the CDR3, the DNA is TGTGCCAGCAGCCGGGACTCGGTCTCCTACGAGCAGTACTTC. This sequence encodes CASSRDSVSYEQYF.

This chain connects TRBV15 to TRBJ2-4, with D possibly being TRBD1 (5 bases). CDR3 length: 13 residues. Germline V gene lookup returns CDR1 LNHNV and CDR2 YYDKDF (reference sequence). Deletions cut 0 bases from V and 16 bases from J, with 16 bases between. The CDR3 protein is CATSRDRAGWRYF. The CDR3 nucleotides are TGTGCCACCAGCAGAGATCGGGCAGGGTGGCGATACTTC.

The genes are TRBV6-2 or TRBV6-3 and TRBJ2-1; no reliable D call. CDR3 length equals 13 residues. The V end was cut by 4 bases, the J end by 9 bases, with 13 bases between. Per the germline V gene, CDR1 is MNHEY and CDR2 is SVGEGT. This CDR3 reads CASSLTEWGEQFF. As DNA, the CDR3 is TGTGCCAGCAGTTTAACGGAGTGGGGTGAGCAGTTCTTC.